This TCR beta chain was profiled in a study of T cell repertoires in cytomegalovirus infection. Study information: Through public TCR beta signatures, both CMV infection and matching HLA type were indicated.

Each CDR3 protein gets one entry after TCRdb re-called the reads with MiXCR. The sample yields 650,000 to 900,000 distinct CDR3 sequences, about 30% seen once. V was trimmed by 7 bases and J by 3 bases, leaving 13 bases between them. The CDR3 runs to 13 residues. CDR1 and CDR2 (germline): SGHRS, YFSETQ. Study-level findings and limits: Ex vivo, HLA-C-restricted CMV-specific TCR beta clonotypes prevailed over the rest of the response.

This clonotype was recorded a few times. The antigen remains unidentified. The input for sequencing was cultured CD8+ T cells from PBMCs, taken from culture after CMV antigen stimulation. V usage is TRBV5-1 and J usage is TRBJ1-1; no reliable D call. The receptor comes from a human donor in good health (CMV status not recorded). Some clones in this sample may be carry-over from other donors' samples. The CDR3 sequence is CASSRQADTEAFF. DNA of the CDR3: TGCGCCAGCTCAAGGCAGGCTGACACTGAAGCTTTCTTT.